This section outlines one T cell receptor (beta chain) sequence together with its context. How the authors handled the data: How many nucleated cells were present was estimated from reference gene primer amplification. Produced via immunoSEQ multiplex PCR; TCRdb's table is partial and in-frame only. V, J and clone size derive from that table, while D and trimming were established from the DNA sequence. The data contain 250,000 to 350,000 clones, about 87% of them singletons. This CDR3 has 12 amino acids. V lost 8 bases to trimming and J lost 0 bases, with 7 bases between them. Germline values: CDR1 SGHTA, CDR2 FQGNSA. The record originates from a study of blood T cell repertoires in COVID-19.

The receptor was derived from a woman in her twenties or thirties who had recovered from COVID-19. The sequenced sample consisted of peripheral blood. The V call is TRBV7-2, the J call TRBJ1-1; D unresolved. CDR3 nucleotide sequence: TGTGCCAGCGGCAATATGAACACTGAAGCTTTCTTT. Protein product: CASGNMNTEAFF.